The sequence of this T cell receptor (beta chain) was determined in a study of cytomegalovirus exposure and HLA in healthy donors. Turning to the study itself: From 170 million or so T cells, an earlier analysis saw some 120 million unique TCR beta sequences.

As for this clone: The antigen is unknown.

The PCR was carried out with 60 Vbeta primers and 13 Jbeta primers. Generated by immunoSEQ multiplex PCR, the TCRdb table keeps only in-frame clones and is missing some. Altogether about 130,000 clones are present, about 82% being singletons, with the ten largest covering 5.3%. Donors were ostensibly healthy at sampling, although undocumented immune exposures were probable. Study results and limitations: Indistinguishability led to the exclusion of some V segments, TRBV6-2 and TRBV6-3 included.

From germline, CDR1 is LGHNA and CDR2 YSLEER. The V segment lost 0 bases and the J segment 5 bases; nucleotides outside the gene matches: 6. The CDR3 is made up of 15 amino acids. The origin of this receptor is a man aged 25 to 40 in good health and CMV-seronegative. The chain is built from TRBV4-3 and TRBJ2-5; 7 bases agree with TRBD2. The sample consisted of PBMCs. The CDR3 DNA sequence: TGCGCCAGCAGCCAAGATGGCCGGGGAGGGGAGACCCAGTACTTC. Translated: CASSQDGRGGETQYF.